The T cell receptor beta chain under discussion was sequenced for a study of lymphopenia after photon versus proton radiotherapy. The CDR3 has 16 residues. The V and J ends lost 0 bases and 7 bases, in that order; junction bases with no gene match: 6. Germline CDR1 reads SGDLS; CDR2 reads YYNGEE. Clones were sequenced by immunoSEQ multiplex PCR, and TCRdb holds only the in-frame ones, with some missing. The data hold tens of thousands of clones, with 86% observed a single time. The material sequenced was peripheral blood, taken from a patient treated with proton-based radiotherapy. The V and J genes are TRBV9 and TRBJ2-2; 10 positions match TRBD2. The source is an older woman with pancreatic cancer. Some clones in this sample may be carry-over from other donors' samples. The CDR3 region is CASSVATSGMVGELFF. The CDR3 bases are TGTGCCAGCAGCGTAGCCACTAGCGGGATGGTCGGGGAGCTGTTTTTT. Combining the CDR3 with reference TRBV9 and TRBJ2-2 gives the whole variable domain DSGVTQTPKHLITATGQRVTLRCSPRSGDLSVYWYQQSLDQGLQFLIQYYNGEERAKGNILERFSAQQFPDLHSELNLSSLELGDSALYFCASSVATSGMVGELFFGEGSRLTVL.